The present TCR beta chain was sequenced within a study of blood T cell repertoires in COVID-19. Clones were sequenced by immunoSEQ multiplex PCR, and TCRdb holds only the in-frame ones, with some missing. The sample carries a few hundred thousand clones, roughly 90% recorded once. With respect to this clone: This same CDR3 is encoded by further DNA sequences in the sample.

J lost 6 bases, V lost 6 bases, and 4 bases had no gene match. This CDR3 region has 13 residues. The chain links TRBV12-3 or TRBV12-4 to TRBJ1-1; 10 positions agree with TRBD1. The sample taken for sequencing was PBMCs or T cells enriched from blood (not recorded which). This TCR came from a woman aged 25 to 45 who had recovered from COVID-19. CDR3 coding DNA: TGTGCCAGCAGCCGACAGGGGGCCTCTGAAGCTTTCTTT. It specifies CASSRQGASEAFF.